Listed below are T cell receptor beta chains from one sample, sequenced in a study of Graves' ophthalmopathy and Graves' hyperthyroidism. From the multiplex PCR reads, TCRdb called clonotypes with MiXCR, one entry per CDR3 protein. The sample shows 300,000 to 400,000 distinct CDR3 sequences, under 20% of them seen only once. The sequencing sample was made of peripheral blood. The source is an adult man with Graves' ophthalmopathy. Each CDR3 is given with its conserved first and last residue. The D gene is left open where the match is weak. Clone sizes are given selectively: once, few, many, or a class where the clone is expanded.

many	NA	TRBJ2-5	TRBV5-1	TGCGCCAGCAGCTTGAATCTCGTGGGGGAGACCCAGTACTTC	CASSLNLVGETQYF
many	NA	TRBJ1-1	TRBV5-1	TGCGCCAGCAGCATAAGTTCGGCCGGGGAGACTGAAGCTTTCTTT	CASSISSAGETEAFF
many	NA	TRBJ1-2	TRBV29-1	TGCAGCGTTGATAGGACAAGGATCTACTATGGCTACACCTTC	CSVDRTRIYYGYTF
many	NA	TRBJ2-7	TRBV15	TGTGCCACCAGCAGAGCAGGCAGGGTGGACGAGCAGTACTTC	CATSRAGRVDEQYF
many	NA	TRBJ2-2	TRBV19	TGTGCCAGTAGTATAAGTTCGGGGGAGCTGTTTTTT	CASSISSGELFF
many	TRBD1	TRBJ1-1	TRBV2	TGTGCCAGCAGAGGACAGGGCCCGGACACTGAAGCTTTCTTT	CASRGQGPDTEAFF
many	NA	TRBJ1-2	TRBV10-3	TGTGCCATCCTGAGGGGAAACTATGGCTACACCTTC	CAILRGNYGYTF
many	NA	TRBJ2-5	TRBV3-1	TGTGCCAGCAGCCAAGTGTGGGGGGCAGAGACCCAGTACTTC	CASSQVWGAETQYF
NA	NA	TRBJ1-6	TRBV7-3	TGTGCCAGCAGCTTATCGTATAATTCACCCCTCCACTTT	CASSLSYNSPLHF
many	NA	TRBJ1-2	TRBV6-1	TGTGCCAGCAGTGTGGACACTTCCCATAGGGGCTATGGCTACACCTTC	CASSVDTSHRGYGYTF
many	TRBD1	TRBJ2-7	TRBV11-2	TGTGCCAGCAGCTCGGACAGGGCGAACTACGAGCAGTACTTC	CASSSDRANYEQYF
once	TRBD1	TRBJ2-7	TRBV12-3/TRBV12-4	TGTGCCAGCAGCTCCACAGGGGGCATAGAGCAGTACTTC	CASSSTGGIEQYF
many	NA	TRBJ1-1	TRBV12-3/TRBV12-4	TGTGCCAGCAGCCTAAGGGGGTTTCCTGAAGCTTTCTTT	CASSLRGFPEAFF
many	NA	TRBJ1-1	TRBV5-1	TGCGCCAGCAGCCATGGGGACGGGAACACTGAAGCTTTCTTT	CASSHGDGNTEAFF
many	NA	TRBJ2-7	TRBV2	TGTGCCAGCAGTAGGGTAGACCCTTGGGACGAGCAGTACTTC	CASSRVDPWDEQYF
many	NA	TRBJ1-1	TRBV10-3	TGTGCCATCAGGGGCAGAAAGAACACTGAAGCTTTCTTT	CAIRGRKNTEAFF
many	TRBD1	TRBJ1-2	TRBV20-1	TGCAGTGCTAGAGCCGGGACAGCTGTCTATGGCTACACCTTC	CSARAGTAVYGYTF
many	NA	TRBJ2-2	TRBV2	TGTGCCAGCAGTAGGATGACCGGGGAGCTGTTTTTT	CASSRMTGELFF
many	TRBD1	TRBJ2-7	TRBV6-5	TGTGCCAGCAGTTACTCAGGGACAGGGGTCGAGCAGTACTTC	CASSYSGTGVEQYF
many	NA	TRBJ2-5	TRBV20-1	TGCAGTGCTAAAGGAGGAAGGGCCCAACACCAAGAGACCCAGTACTTC	CSAKGGRAQHQETQYF
NA	NA	TRBJ2-1	TRBV24-1	TGTGCCACCAGTGACCCGGACGCTCGTGAGCAGTTCTTC	CATSDPDAREQFF
many	NA	TRBJ1-1	TRBV7-3	TGTGCCAGCAGCTTAACGCGGGGAACTGAAGCTTTCTTT	CASSLTRGTEAFF
many	NA	TRBJ1-1	TRBV6-1	TGTGCCAGCCCCCGACCAGGGGCGAACACTGAAGCTTTCTTT	CASPRPGANTEAFF
many	TRBD1	TRBJ1-1	TRBV20-1	TGCAGTGCTAGAGAGGGGGGACAGGGAGGTTTGGAAGCTTTCTTT	CSAREGGQGGLEAFF
many	NA	TRBJ2-5	TRBV7-2	TGTGCCAGCAGCGGTGGGCAGATTCGGGAGACCCAGTACTTC	CASSGGQIRETQYF
NA	TRBD2	TRBJ2-7	TRBV20-1	TGCAGTGCTAGAGATCCCCGGGAGGGCCTAAACTACGAGCAGTACTTC	CSARDPREGLNYEQYF
many	NA	TRBJ2-5	TRBV7-9	TGTGCCAGCAGCTTAGGGGCCAGACCGCCGTACCAAGAGACCCAGTACTTC	CASSLGARPPYQETQYF
NA	NA	TRBJ2-6	TRBV4-1	TGCGCCAGCAGCCAAGATTCCGGGACACTCTCTGGGGCCAACGTCCTGAATTTC	CASSQDSGTLSGANVLNF
many	NA	TRBJ2-2	TRBV10-3	TGTGCCATGACTGACAGACCGAACACCGGGGAGCTGTTTTTT	CAMTDRPNTGELFF
NA	NA	TRBJ1-5	TRBV5-3	TGTGCCAGTCAGGGGAAGAATCAGCCCCAGCATTTT	CASQGKNQPQHF
many	NA	TRBJ2-5	TRBV3-1	TGTGCCAGCAGCGCGACCGAGATCGGGACCCAGTACTTC	CASSATEIGTQYF
NA	NA	TRBJ2-7	TRBV2	TGTGCCAGCAGATCGACGGGTCCTAACGAGCAGTACTTC	CASRSTGPNEQYF
few	NA	TRBJ2-7	TRBV30	TGTGCCTGGAGTGTACGAGCTTACGAGCAGTACTTC	CAWSVRAYEQYF
many	TRBD2	TRBJ2-7	TRBV7-2	TGTGCCAGCAGCTTAGCTAGCGGGGGCATAGGCGAGCAGTACTTC	CASSLASGGIGEQYF
many	TRBD1	TRBJ1-5	TRBV2	TGTGCCAACAGCGGGACAGGGAGGGATCAGCCCCAGCATTTT	CANSGTGRDQPQHF
many	NA	TRBJ1-5	TRBV6-2/TRBV6-3	TGTGCCAGCAGCTTGGCAGCAAGCAATCAGCCCCAGCATTTT	CASSLAASNQPQHF
many	NA	TRBJ2-7	TRBV2	TGTGCCAGCAAGCTACAGGGACAACCCTCCTACGAGCAGTACTTC	CASKLQGQPSYEQYF
NA	NA	TRBJ2-5	TRBV11-2	TGTGCCAGCAGCTTAGTATGGGCAGGGGGGCAAGAGACCCAGTACTTC	CASSLVWAGGQETQYF
many	TRBD1	TRBJ1-2	TRBV29-1	TGCAGCGCAGGTCAGGGGGCGGAAATGTTAGTCTATGGCTACACCTTC	CSAGQGAEMLVYGYTF
many	TRBD1	TRBJ1-1	TRBV9	TGTGCCAGCAGCGTAGGGGACAGGGGGACTGAAGCTTTCTTT	CASSVGDRGTEAFF
many	NA	TRBJ1-2	TRBV6-5	TGTGCCAGCAGTTACGAAGGAGCGTATGGCTACACCTTC	CASSYEGAYGYTF
many	NA	TRBJ1-1	TRBV12-3/TRBV12-4	TGTGCCAGCAGCCCGTTTGTGAACACTGAAGCTTTCTTT	CASSPFVNTEAFF
many	NA	TRBJ1-1	TRBV20-1	TGCAGTGCTAGAGATCAACGGGGGGAAACTGAAGCTTTCTTT	CSARDQRGETEAFF
NA	NA	TRBJ1-2	TRBV6-5	TGTGCCAGCAGTTCTCCGGGACCTCCGTCCGCTGGCTACACCTTC	CASSSPGPPSAGYTF
many	NA	TRBJ1-5	TRBV27	TGTGCCAGCAGTGCTATCTATAGCAATCAGCCCCAGCATTTT	CASSAIYSNQPQHF